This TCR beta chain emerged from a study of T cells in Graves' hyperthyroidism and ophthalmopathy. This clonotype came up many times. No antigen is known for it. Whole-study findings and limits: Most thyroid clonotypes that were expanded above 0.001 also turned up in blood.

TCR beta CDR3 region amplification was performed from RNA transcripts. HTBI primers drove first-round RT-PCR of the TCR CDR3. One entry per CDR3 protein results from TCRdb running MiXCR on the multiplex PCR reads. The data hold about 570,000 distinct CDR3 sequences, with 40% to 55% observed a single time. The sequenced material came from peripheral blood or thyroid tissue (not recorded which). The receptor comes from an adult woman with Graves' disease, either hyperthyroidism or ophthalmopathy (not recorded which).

For the CDR3, the DNA is TGTGCCATCACTATACTACCCTCTGGAAACACCATATATTTT. This codes for CAITILPSGNTIYF. The chain combines TRBV10-3 with TRBJ1-3; D gene unclear. Per germline, CDR1 ENHRY and CDR2 SYGVKD. Between the trimmed V and J ends, which lost 7 bases and 0 bases, there was a span of 10 bases. The CDR3 length is 14 residues.